This TCR beta chain derives from a study of siplizumab effects on memory and regulatory T cells. Findings and caveats of the study: Some alloreactive sequences were traceable to unstimulated CD4+ memory cells, and siplizumab significantly reduced them.

Worth noting for this clone: The antigen remains undetermined.

Sequencing used immunoSEQ multiplex PCR; TCRdb keeps in-frame clones, though not all of them. This table has 50,000 or so clones, less than 98% appearing once. The CDR3 runs 15 residues. Per germline, CDR1 MNHNY and CDR2 SVGAGI (reference sequence). The V and J ends lost 5 bases and 7 bases, in that order; junction bases with no gene match: 6. Specimen: naive CD4+ T cells sorted from blood. The receptor comes from a human donor in good health. The chain has TRBV6-6 and TRBJ2-1, with 12 bases fitting TRBD2. CDR3 region: CASSTTSGRTNEQFF. CDR3 coding DNA: TGTGCCAGCAGTACTACTAGCGGGAGGACAAATGAGCAGTTCTTC.